This TCR beta chain was sequenced for a study of T cell repertoires in cytomegalovirus infection. Study overall: As its CMV epitopes, the study selected recently identified HLA-C-restricted and well-studied HLA-B-restricted targets. Both a matching HLA type and CMV infection were indicated by public TCR beta signatures. Study observations and caveats: Pooled public TCR beta family frequency picked out CMV carriers with the relevant HLA. In two of eight donors, the top clonotype was HLA-C-restricted CMV-specific.

The germline CDR1 and CDR2 sequences are MNHEY and SVGEGT. V was cut by 1 base and J by 0 bases, with 8 bases left in between. This CDR3 region has 15 residues. Using its own MiXCR run on the reads, TCRdb lists one record per CDR3 protein. Here the sample spans some 500,000 distinct CDR3 sequences, 33% being singletons. About this clonotype itself: Its antigen is not known.

The input for sequencing was cultured PBMCs, taken from culture after CMV antigen stimulation. The clonotype comes from a human donor in good health (CMV status not recorded). Some clones in this sample may be carry-over from other donors' samples. V and J are TRBV6-2 or TRBV6-3 and TRBJ2-3; D gene ambiguous. The CDR3, as DNA: TGTGCCAGCAGTTACTTTGCGGTTAGCACAGATACGCAGTATTTT. Protein: CASSYFAVSTDTQYF.